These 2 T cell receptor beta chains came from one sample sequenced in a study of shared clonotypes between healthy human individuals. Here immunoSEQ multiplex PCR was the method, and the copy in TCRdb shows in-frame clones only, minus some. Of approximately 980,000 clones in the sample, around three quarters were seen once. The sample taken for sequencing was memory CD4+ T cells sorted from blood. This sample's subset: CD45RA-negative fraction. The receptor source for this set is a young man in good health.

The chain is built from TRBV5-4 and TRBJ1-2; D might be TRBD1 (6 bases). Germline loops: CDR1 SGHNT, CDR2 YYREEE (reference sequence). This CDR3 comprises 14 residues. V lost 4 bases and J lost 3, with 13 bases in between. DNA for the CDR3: TGTGCCAGCAGCACTTGGACAGTAGACTATGGCTACACCTTC. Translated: CASSTWTVDYGYTF.

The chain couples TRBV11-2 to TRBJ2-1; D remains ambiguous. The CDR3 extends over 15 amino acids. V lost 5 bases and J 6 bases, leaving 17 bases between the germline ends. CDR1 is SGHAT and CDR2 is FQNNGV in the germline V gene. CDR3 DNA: TGTGCCAGCAGCGTGTCTCAGGACGTTCCCAATGAGCAGTTCTTC. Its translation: CASSVSQDVPNEQFF.